The present T cell receptor beta chain was sequenced within a study of technical replicates of blood from a handful of donors. Profiling relied on immunoSEQ multiplex PCR, and the TCRdb table lists in-frame clones only, not all of them. The repertoire includes approximately 70,000 clones, about 97% of them detected once, and roughly 0.3% sits in the top ten. Germline assignment: CDR1 LGHNA and CDR2 YSLEER. The ends lost 3 bases at V and 5 bases at J; junction bases unmatched: 10. CDR3 length: 17 amino acids. The sample consisted of T cells isolated from PBMCs. This chain joins TRBV4-3 and TRBJ2-2; 9 bases are a match to TRBD2. This sequence was found in a human donor in good health. CDR3 nucleotide sequence: TGCGCCAGCAGCCAGTTAGCGGGAGTGAAGGGAACCGGGGAGCTGTTTTTT. Translation gives CASSQLAGVKGTGELFF.